This T cell receptor (beta chain) derives from a study of cytomegalovirus exposure and HLA in healthy donors. The PCR ran on 60 Vbeta and 13 Jbeta primers. Measured with immunoSEQ multiplex PCR; TCRdb has only the in-frame clones, and not every one. The sample has 100,000 to 150,000 clones; around 80% are singletons. V dropped 3 bases and J dropped 6 bases, with 11 bases sitting between them. CDR3 length equals 13 residues. CDR1 is SGHDN and CDR2 is FVKESK in the germline V gene. The specimen sequenced was PBMCs. The rearrangement links TRBV14 to TRBJ1-2; a possible D gene is TRBD1 (6 bases). The receptor's source is a middle-aged woman in good health and CMV-seronegative. The CDR3 DNA follows: TGTGCCAGCAGCCAGCGGACAGTCGATGGCTACACCTTC. Translating gives CASSQRTVDGYTF.